Presented here are 2 T cell receptor beta chains from one specimen sequenced in a study of metastatic and nonmetastatic thyroid tumors. TCRdb re-called clones from the PCR reads using MiXCR. The table shows tens of thousands of clones, with less than 25% occurring only once. Every patient underwent thyroid surgery untreated. Source material: blood. The receptors shown here come from a female donor with papillary thyroid cancer or a benign thyroid nodule (not recorded which). Some clones in this sample may be carry-over from other donors' samples.

A note on this clone: The final CDR3 position lacks the conserved phenylalanine or tryptophan, pointing to a likely read error. J is TRBJ1-2 and V is TRBV3-1; no firm D call. CDR1 and CDR2 (germline): LGHDT, YNNKEL (reference sequence). This CDR3 comprises 15 residues. V was clipped by 1 base and J by 5 bases, with 14 bases between them. CDR3 protein: CASSQGLGLQYGYTL. The CDR3 DNA reads TGTGCCAGCAGCCAAGGGTTAGGGCTTCAATATGGCTACACCTTA.

The chain links TRBV11-2 to TRBJ1-6, with D hard to call. V lost 5 bases to trimming and J lost 8 bases, with 13 bases between them. The CDR3 loop spans 14 amino acids. CDR1 SGHAT and CDR2 FQNNGV come from the germline V gene. CDR3 nucleotide sequence: TGTGCCAGCAGCATACTCGTCGGGGATTCACCCCTCCACTTT. Amino acid sequence: CASSILVGDSPLHF.